This T cell receptor (beta chain) derives from a study of OX40 agonist ivuxolimab in advanced cancers. The protocol was immunoSEQ multiplex PCR, while the TCRdb copy is restricted to in-frame clones and leaves out a portion. Of about 88,000 clones in the sample, approximately 89% are singletons; the top ten hold 0.2% to 0.25%. V lost 5 bases, J lost 8 bases, and 18 bases lay in between. Germline V gene data show CDR1 as SGHAT and CDR2 as FQDESV (reference sequence). The CDR3 sequence is 15 residues long. This TCR derives from an adult with an advanced solid tumor such as melanoma, head and neck, liver or kidney cancer. The sequenced sample was CD4+ or CD8+ T cells sorted from blood, obtained in a trial of the OX40 agonist ivuxolimab. The chain links TRBV11-1 to TRBJ2-2; D remains unclear. The CDR3 spells CASSPMRGVLGELFF. CDR3 coding DNA: TGTGCCAGCAGCCCGATGCGTGGGGTACTGGGGGAGCTGTTTTTT.